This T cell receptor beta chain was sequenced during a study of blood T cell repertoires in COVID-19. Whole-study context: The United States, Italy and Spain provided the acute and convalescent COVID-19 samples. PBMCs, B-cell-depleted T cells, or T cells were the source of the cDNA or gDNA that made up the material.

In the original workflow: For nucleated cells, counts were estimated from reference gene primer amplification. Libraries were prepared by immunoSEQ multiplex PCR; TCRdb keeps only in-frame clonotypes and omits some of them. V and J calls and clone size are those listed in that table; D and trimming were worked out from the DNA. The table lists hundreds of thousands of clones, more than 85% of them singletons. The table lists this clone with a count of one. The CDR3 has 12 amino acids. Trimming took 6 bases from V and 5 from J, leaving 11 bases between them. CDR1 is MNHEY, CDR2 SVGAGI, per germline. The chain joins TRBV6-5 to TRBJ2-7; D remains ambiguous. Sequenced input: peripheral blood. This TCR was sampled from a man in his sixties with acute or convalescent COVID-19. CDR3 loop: CASSTTTDEQYF. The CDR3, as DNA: TGTGCCAGCAGCACTACTACGGACGAGCAGTACTTC.